This T cell receptor beta chain was captured in a study of human T cells and chemical hapten exposure (dated by TCRdb to 2020 to 2022). With regard to the full study: For sensitization, 2% DPC in acetone was applied to an approximately 2 cm by approximately 2 cm area of upper inner arm skin. Patients additionally received weekly therapeutic DPC doses to the scalp throughout the approximately 24-week study period. Patch testing was done on the upper back using Finn chambers containing 0.01% DPC, and results were scored after 6 days according to International Contact Dermatitis Research Group standards. Most of the patients in the cohort were female, and the cohort covered alopecia areata with under or over 50% scalp involvement, alopecia totalis and alopecia universalis. Libraries were pooled for sequencing, and per-sample TCR yields varied mainly because of small differences in library volumes within the pool. Peripheral blood TCR repertoire changes were tracked in vivo in alopecia patients during primary and secondary sensitization to the hapten diphenylcyclopropenone (DPC). Blood samples were taken from patients before sensitization (week 0) and then at 2, 6 and about 24 weeks after DPC sensitization. Under 30 alopecia patients gave blood for TCR sequencing at one to four time points (pre-sensitization, 2, 6 and 24 weeks).

Library generation was performed with RACE. Sequencing used a NextSeq 500. During library preparation, unique molecular identifiers were attached to individual cDNA molecules so that TCRs could be counted in a quantitative, reproducible way. From each blood RNA sample, both TCR alpha and TCR beta chains were sequenced. As for the authors' bioinformatics: The median number of TCRs per sample was some 100,000, ranging from about 20,000 to 750,000. The Decombinator software suite was used to annotate the V, J and CDR3 of the TCR reads. For the PS versus PT1 abundance plots, all samples were subsampled to the same number of TCRs (28,000). TCRs were defined as expanded if absent before sensitization and observed at least eight times at the 2-week time point. TCRdb redid the processing of the public reads, applying fastp at Q25 and MiXCR, and retained in-frame beta chains. Rows are unified per CDR3 protein, each entry keeping the most common DNA and genes. The V and J calls and clone size come from TCRdb's table, not from the authors' own analysis. This sample is represented by some 400,000 distinct CDR3 sequences; 5.1% of them were singletons. Approximately 2.4% of the sample goes to the ten largest clones.

Study-wide conclusions, independent of this receptor: The number of PT1 expanded TCRs positively correlated with patch test score, significant at thresholds 8, 16 and 32 but not 4. Repeated subsampling changed both the strength of the expansion versus patch-test correlation and the threshold at which the correlation became significant. The number of TCRs above 1 in 1000 frequency did not change with DPC sensitization; there was no evidence of global repertoire structure alterations. All patients had alopecia, a presumed autoimmune disease, so their immune response might differ from that of healthy individuals. Significantly more large CDR3 similarity clusters were formed by expanded TCRs than by pre-sensitization or healthy control sets, consistent with antigen-driven responses.

This clonotype was seen at least ten times. Its antigen is not yet known. Within one base of it there is no much larger clone, and no base qualities were kept. The CDR3, cysteine through phenylalanine, is 13 amino acids long. Kept here is only the CDR3 DNA, which spans 39 bases and is read in frame from base 1. Reading the germline V gene gives CDR1 SQVTM and CDR2 ANQGSEA. For this chain, trimming is 6 bases at the V end and 0 bases at the J end, and the number of junction bases without a gene match is 5. Taken with the paper, the label for time point translates to: pre-sensitization, week 0. The meaning of the sample's treatment or condition label: therapeutic diphenylcyclopropenone sensitization with weekly scalp DPC. At each patch-test visit, blood was drawn before the patch test was applied. Patients were considered eligible if aged 18 to 70, diagnosed with alopecia and deemed suitable for DPC therapy, and patients were excluded if pregnant. Total RNA was extracted from unfractionated whole blood collected in Tempus Blood RNA tubes.

This specimen was whole blood, taken in connection with sensitization to the hapten diphenylcyclopropenone (DPC). This sequence originates from a woman aged 45-65 years with alopecia areata. Some clones in this sample may be carry-over from other donors' samples. The sequence joins TRBV29-1 to TRBJ2-7; 7 central bases correspond to TRBD1. The nucleotides are TGCAGCGTCGGACAGGAGAGCTCCTACGAGCAGTACTTC. It translates to CSVGQESSYEQYF.